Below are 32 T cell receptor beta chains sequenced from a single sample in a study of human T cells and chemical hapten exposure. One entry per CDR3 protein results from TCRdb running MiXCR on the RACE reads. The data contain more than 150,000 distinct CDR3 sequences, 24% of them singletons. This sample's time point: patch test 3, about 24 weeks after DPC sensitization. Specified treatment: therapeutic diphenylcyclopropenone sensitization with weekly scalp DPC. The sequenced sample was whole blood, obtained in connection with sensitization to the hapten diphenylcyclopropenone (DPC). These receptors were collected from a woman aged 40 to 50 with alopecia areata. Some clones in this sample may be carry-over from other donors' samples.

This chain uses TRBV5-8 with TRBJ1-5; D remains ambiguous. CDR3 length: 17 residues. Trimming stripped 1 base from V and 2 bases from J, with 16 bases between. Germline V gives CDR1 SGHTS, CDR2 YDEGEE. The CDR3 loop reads CASSLRGSLRGNQPQHF. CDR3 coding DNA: TGTGCCAGCAGCTTGCGAGGCAGCCTTCGGGGCAATCAGCCCCAGCATTTT.

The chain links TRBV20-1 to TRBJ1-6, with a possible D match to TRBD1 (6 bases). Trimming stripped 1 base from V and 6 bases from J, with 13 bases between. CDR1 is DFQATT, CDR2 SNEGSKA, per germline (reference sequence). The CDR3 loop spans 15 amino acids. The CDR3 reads CSARGAGGLNSPLHF. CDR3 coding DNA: TGCAGTGCTAGAGGGGCGGGGGGCCTTAATTCACCCCTCCACTTT.

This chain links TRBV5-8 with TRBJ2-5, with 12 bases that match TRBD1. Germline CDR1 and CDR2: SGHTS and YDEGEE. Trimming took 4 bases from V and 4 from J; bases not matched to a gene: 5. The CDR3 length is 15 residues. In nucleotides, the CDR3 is TGTGCCAGCAGCCGCGCGGGACAGGGGGCAGAGACCCAGTACTTC. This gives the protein CASSRAGQGAETQYF.

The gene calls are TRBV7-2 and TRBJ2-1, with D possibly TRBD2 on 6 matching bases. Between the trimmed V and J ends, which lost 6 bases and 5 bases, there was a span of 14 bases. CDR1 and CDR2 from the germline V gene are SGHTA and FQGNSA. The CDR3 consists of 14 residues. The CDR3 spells CASRSGRGDNEQFF. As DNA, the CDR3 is TGTGCCAGCAGGTCCGGGCGGGGCGACAATGAGCAGTTCTTC.

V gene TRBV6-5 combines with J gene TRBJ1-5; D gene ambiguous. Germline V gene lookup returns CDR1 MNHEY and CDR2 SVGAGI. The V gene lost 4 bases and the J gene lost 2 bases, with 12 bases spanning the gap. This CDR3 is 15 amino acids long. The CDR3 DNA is TGTGCCAGCAGTTTGGTGGGAAGGGGCAATCAGCCCCAGCATTTT. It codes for CASSLVGRGNQPQHF.

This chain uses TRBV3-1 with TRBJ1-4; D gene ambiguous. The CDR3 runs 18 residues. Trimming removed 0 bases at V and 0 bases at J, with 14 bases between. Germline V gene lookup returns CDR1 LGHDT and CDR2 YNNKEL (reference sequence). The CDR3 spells CASSQDAAGPATNEKLFF. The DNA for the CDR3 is TGTGCCAGCAGCCAAGATGCGGCAGGCCCAGCAACTAATGAAAAACTGTTTTTT.

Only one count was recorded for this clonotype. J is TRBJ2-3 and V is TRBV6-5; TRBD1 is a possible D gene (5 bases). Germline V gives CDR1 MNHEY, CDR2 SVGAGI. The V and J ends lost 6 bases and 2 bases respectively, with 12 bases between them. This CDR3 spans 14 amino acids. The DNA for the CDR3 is TGTGCCAGCAGCCCAGGGATTAACACAGATACGCAGTATTTT. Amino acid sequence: CASSPGINTDTQYF.

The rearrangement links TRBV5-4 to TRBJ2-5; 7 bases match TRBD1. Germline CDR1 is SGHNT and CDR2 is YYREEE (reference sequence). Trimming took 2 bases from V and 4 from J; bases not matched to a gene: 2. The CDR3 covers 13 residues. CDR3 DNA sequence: TGTGCCAGCAGCTTTGACAGGGCAGAGACCCAGTACTTC. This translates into CASSFDRAETQYF.

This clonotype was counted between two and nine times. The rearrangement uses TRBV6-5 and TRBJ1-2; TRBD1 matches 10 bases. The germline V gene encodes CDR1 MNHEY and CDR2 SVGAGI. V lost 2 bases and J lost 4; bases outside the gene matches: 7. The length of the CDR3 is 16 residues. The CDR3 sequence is CASSYVGTGEVYGYTF. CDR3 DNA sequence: TGTGCCAGCAGTTACGTAGGGACAGGGGAAGTCTATGGCTACACCTTC.

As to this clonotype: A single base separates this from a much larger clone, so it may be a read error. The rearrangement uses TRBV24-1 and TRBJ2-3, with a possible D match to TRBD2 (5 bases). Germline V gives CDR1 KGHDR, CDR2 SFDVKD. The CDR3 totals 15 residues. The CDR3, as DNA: TGTGCCACCAGTGACCGGACCCCTAGCACAGATACGCAGAATTTT. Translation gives CATSDRTPSTDTQNF.

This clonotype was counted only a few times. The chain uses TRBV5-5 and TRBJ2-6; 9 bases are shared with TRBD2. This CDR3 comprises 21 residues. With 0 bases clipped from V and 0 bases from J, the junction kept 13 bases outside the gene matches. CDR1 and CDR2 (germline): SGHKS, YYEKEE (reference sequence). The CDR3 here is CASSLASASGTPFSGANVLTF. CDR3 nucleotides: TGTGCCAGCAGCTTGGCGTCGGCTAGCGGGACTCCCTTCTCTGGGGCCAACGTCCTGACTTTC.

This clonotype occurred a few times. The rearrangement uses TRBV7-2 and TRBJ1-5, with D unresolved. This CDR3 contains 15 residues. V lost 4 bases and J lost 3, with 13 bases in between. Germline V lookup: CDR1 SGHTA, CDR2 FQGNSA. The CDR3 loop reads CASSSAPGVNQPQHF. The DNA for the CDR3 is TGTGCCAGCAGCTCCGCCCCGGGCGTCAATCAGCCCCAGCATTTT. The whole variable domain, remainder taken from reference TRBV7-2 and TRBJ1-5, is GAGVSQSPSNKVTEKGKDVELRCDPISGHTALYWYRQSLGQGLEFLIYFQGNSAPDKSGLPSDRFSAERTGGSVSTLTIQRTQQEDSAVYLCASSSAPGVNQPQHFGDGTRLSIL.

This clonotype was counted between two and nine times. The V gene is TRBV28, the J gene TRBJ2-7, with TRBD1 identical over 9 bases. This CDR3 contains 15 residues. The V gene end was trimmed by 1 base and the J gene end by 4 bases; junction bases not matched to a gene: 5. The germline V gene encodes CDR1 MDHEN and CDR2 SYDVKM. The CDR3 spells CASSLYGTGTYEQYF. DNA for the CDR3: TGTGCCAGCAGTTTATACGGGACAGGGACGTACGAGCAGTACTTC. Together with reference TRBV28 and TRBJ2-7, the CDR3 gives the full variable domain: DVKVTQSSRYLVKRTGEKVFLECVQDMDHENMFWYRQDPGLGLRLIYFSYDVKMKEKGDIPEGYSVSREKKERFSLILESASTNQTSMYLCASSLYGTGTYEQYFGPGTRLTVT.

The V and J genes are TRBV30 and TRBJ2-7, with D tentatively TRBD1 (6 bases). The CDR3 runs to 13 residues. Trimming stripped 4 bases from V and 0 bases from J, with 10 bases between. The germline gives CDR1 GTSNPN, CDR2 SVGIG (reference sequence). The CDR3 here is CAWKGHFSYEQYF. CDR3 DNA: TGTGCCTGGAAGGGACATTTCTCCTACGAGCAGTACTTC.

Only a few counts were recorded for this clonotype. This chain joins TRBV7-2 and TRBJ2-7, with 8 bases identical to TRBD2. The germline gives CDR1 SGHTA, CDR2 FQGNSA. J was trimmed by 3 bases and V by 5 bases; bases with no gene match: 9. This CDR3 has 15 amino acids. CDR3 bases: TGTGCCAGCAGCCCAGCGGGAGTAGGAATCTACGAGCAGTACTTC. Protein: CASSPAGVGIYEQYF. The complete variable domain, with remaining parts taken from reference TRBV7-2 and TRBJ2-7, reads GAGVSQSPSNKVTEKGKDVELRCDPISGHTALYWYRQSLGQGLEFLIYFQGNSAPDKSGLPSDRFSAERTGGSVSTLTIQRTQQEDSAVYLCASSPAGVGIYEQYFGPGTRLTVT.

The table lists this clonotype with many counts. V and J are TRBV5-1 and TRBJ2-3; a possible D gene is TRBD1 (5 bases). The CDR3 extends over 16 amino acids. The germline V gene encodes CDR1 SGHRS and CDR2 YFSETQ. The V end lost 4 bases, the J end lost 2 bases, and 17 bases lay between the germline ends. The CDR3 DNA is TGCGCCAGCAGCAACCCTCAGGGCCTGACCACAGATACGCAGTATTTT. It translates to CASSNPQGLTTDTQYF.

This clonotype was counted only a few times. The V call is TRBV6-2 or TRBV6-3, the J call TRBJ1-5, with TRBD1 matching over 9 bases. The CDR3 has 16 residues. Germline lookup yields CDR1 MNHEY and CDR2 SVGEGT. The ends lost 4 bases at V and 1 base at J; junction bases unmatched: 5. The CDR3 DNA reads TGTGCCAGCAGTTCCCGGACAGGGGTAAGCAATCAGCCCCAGCATTTT. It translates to CASSSRTGVSNQPQHF.

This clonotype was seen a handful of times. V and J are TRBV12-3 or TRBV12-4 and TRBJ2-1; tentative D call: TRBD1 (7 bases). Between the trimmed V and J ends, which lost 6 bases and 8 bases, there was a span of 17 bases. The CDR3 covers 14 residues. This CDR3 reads CASRTGVSGDEQFF. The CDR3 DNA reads TGTGCCAGCAGAACAGGGGTGTCGGGGGATGAGCAGTTCTTC.

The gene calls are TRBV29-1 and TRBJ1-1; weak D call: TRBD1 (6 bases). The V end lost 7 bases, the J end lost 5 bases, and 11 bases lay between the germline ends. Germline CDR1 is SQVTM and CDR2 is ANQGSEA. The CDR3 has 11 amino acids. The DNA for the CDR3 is TGCAGCGCCCAGAGGGGGACTGAAGCTTTCTTT. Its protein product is CSAQRGTEAFF.

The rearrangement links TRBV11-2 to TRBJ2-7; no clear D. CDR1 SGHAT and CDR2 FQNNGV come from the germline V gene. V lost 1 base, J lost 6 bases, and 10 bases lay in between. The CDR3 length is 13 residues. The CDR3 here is CASSLGEAAEQYF. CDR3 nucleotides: TGTGCCAGCAGCTTAGGGGAAGCTGCCGAGCAGTACTTC.

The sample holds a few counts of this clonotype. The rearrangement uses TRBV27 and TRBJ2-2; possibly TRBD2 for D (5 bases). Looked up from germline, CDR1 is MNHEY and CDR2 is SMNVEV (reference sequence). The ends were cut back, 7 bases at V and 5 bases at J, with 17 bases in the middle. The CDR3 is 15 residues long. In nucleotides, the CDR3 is TGTGCCAGCACCTGGAGGCTAGGCGGAACCGGGGAGCTGTTTTTT. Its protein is CASTWRLGGTGELFF.

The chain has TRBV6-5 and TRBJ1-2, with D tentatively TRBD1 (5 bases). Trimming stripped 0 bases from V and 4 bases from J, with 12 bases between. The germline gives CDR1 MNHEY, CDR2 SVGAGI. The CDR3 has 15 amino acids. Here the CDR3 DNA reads TGTGCCAGCAGTTACTCGTCTTTGGGGGGCTATGGCTACACCTTC. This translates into CASSYSSLGGYGYTF.

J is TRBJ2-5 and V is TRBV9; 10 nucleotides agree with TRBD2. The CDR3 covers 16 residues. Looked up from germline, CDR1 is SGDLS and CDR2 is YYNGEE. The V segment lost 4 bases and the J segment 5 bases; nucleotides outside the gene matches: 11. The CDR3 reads CASSPSPAGGRETQYF. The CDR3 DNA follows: TGTGCCAGCAGCCCTAGCCCAGCGGGAGGGAGGGAGACCCAGTACTTC.

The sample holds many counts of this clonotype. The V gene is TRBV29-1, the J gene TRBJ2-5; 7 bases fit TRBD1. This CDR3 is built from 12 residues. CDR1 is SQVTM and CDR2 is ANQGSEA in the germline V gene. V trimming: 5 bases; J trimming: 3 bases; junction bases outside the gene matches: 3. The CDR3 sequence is CSVRQGEETQYF. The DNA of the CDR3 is TGCAGCGTTAGACAGGGTGAAGAGACCCAGTACTTC.

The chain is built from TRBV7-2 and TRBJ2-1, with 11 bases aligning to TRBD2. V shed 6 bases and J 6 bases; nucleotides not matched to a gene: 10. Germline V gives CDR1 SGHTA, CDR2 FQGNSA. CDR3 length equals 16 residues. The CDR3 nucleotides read TGTGCCAGCAGTTTGACTAGCGGGATTTCCATCAATGAGCAGTTCTTC. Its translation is CASSLTSGISINEQFF.

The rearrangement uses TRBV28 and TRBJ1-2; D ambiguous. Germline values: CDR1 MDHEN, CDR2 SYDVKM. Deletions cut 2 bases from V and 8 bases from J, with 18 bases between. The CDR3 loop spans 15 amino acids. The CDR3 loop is CASSLDSRAVGGYTF. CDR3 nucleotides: TGTGCCAGCAGTTTAGATTCGCGGGCAGTCGGCGGCTACACCTTC.

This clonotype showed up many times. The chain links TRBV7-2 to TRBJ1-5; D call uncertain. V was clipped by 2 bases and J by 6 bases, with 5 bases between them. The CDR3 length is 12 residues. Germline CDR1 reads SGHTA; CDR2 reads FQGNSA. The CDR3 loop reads CASSLLTQPQHF. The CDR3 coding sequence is TGTGCCAGCAGCTTACTCACTCAGCCCCAGCATTTT. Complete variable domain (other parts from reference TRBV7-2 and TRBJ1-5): GAGVSQSPSNKVTEKGKDVELRCDPISGHTALYWYRQSLGQGLEFLIYFQGNSAPDKSGLPSDRFSAERTGGSVSTLTIQRTQQEDSAVYLCASSLLTQPQHFGDGTRLSIL.

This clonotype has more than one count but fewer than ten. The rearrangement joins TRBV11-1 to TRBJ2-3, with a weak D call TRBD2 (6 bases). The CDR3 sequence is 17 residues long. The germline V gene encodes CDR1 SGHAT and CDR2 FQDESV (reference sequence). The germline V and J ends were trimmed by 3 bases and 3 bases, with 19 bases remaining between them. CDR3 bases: TGTGCCAGCAGCTTCGCCGCGGGACTCCTCAGAACAGATACGCAGTATTTT. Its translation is CASSFAAGLLRTDTQYF.

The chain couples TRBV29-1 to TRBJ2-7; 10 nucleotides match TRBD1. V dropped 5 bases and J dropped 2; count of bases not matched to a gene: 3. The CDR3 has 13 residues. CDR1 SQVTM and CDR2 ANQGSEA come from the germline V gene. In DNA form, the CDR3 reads TGCAGCGTTAGTGGACAGGGGGCCTACGAGCAGTACTTC. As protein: CSVSGQGAYEQYF.

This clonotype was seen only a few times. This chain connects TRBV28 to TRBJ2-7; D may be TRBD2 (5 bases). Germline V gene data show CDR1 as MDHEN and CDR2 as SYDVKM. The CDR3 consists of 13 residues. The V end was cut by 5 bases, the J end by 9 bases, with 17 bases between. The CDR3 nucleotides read TGTGCCAGCAGTGCCTCTGGGAGTCGGGGGCAGTACTTC. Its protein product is CASSASGSRGQYF.

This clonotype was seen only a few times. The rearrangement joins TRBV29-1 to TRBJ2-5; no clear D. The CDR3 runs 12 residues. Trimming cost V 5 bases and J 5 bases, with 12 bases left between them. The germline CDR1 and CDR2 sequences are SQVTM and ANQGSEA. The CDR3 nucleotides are TGCAGCGTTTGTTATCTCTCGGAGACCCAGTACTTC. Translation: CSVCYLSETQYF.

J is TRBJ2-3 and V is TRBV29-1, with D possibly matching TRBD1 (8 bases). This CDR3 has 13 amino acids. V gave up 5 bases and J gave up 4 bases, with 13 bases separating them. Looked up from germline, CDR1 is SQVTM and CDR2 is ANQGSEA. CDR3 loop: CSVTGGRADTQYF. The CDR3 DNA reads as TGCAGCGTTACAGGGGGGAGGGCAGATACGCAGTATTTT.